A single sample gave rise to the 11 T cell receptor beta chains below, sequenced in a study of OX40 agonist ivuxolimab in advanced cancers. Repertoires were generated with immunoSEQ multiplex PCR, while TCRdb's copy carries only in-frame clones and drops some. The sample yields 150,000 to 190,000 clones, roughly 94% seen once. The source material was CD4+ or CD8+ T cells sorted from blood, sampled in a trial of the OX40 agonist ivuxolimab. The receptors were sampled from an adult with an advanced solid tumor such as melanoma, head and neck, liver or kidney cancer.

The chain uses TRBV9 and TRBJ2-1; either TRBD1 or TRBD2 may fit D (6 bases each). In germline, CDR1 is SGDLS, CDR2 YYNGEE. This CDR3 is built from 15 residues. V lost 2 bases and J lost 6, with 15 bases in between. This CDR3 reads CASSVEGGGGNEQFF. DNA of the CDR3: TGTGCCAGCAGCGTCGAGGGGGGTGGTGGCAATGAGCAGTTCTTC.

The genes are TRBV27 and TRBJ2-1, with D perhaps given as TRBD1 or TRBD2 (5 bases each). There are 14 residues in the CDR3. V gave up 1 base and J gave up 13 bases, with 17 bases separating them. Germline CDR1 and CDR2: MNHEY and SMNVEV (reference sequence). The CDR3 DNA reads TGTGCCAGCAGTTTATGGGACCCGTTCCGCCCTCAGTTCTTC. Protein sequence: CASSLWDPFRPQFF.

The rearrangement joins TRBV9 to TRBJ1-1; D is undetermined. The CDR3 is made up of 14 amino acids. Trimming stripped 4 bases from V and 0 bases from J, with 10 bases between. The V gene's germline CDR1 is SGDLS and CDR2 YYNGEE. The CDR3 DNA reads as TGTGCCAGCAGCCGACTTCTCATGAACACTGAAGCTTTCTTT. Translated: CASSRLLMNTEAFF.

The chain is built from TRBV5-1 and TRBJ1-3; D may be TRBD1 (6 bases). The CDR3 sequence is 16 residues long. The V gene's germline CDR1 is SGHRS and CDR2 YFSETQ. V lost 1 base and J 0 bases, leaving 11 bases between the germline ends. The DNA of the CDR3 is TGCGCCAGCAGCTTGCAGGGGCCCTCCTCTGGAAACACCATATATTTT. The encoded protein is CASSLQGPSSGNTIYF. Full variable domain (missing parts from reference TRBV5-1 and TRBJ1-3): KAGVTQTPRYLIKTRGQQVTLSCSPISGHRSVSWYQQTPGQGLQFLFEYFSETQRNKGNFPGRFSGRQFSNSRSEMNVSTLELGDSALYLCASSLQGPSSGNTIYFGEGSWLTVV.

CDR3 DNA sequence: TGCAGCGTTGGCCGGATGGTACAGGGCACTGAAGCTTTCTTT. As protein: CSVGRMVQGTEAFF. This chain links TRBV29-1 with TRBJ1-1; tentatively, D is TRBD1 (6 bases). CDR3 length equals 14 residues. The germline V and J ends were trimmed by 4 bases and 4 bases, with 16 bases remaining between them. Germline loops: CDR1 SQVTM, CDR2 ANQGSEA.

This chain uses TRBV7-2 with TRBJ1-3; possible D gene TRBD1, 6 bases. V lost 6 bases and J lost 8, with 11 bases in between. The germline V gene has CDR1 SGHTA and CDR2 FQGNSA. This CDR3 is built from 12 residues. CDR3 nucleotide sequence: TGTGCCAGCAGTGAACAGGGTTACACCATATATTTT. This translates into CASSEQGYTIYF.

The chain uses TRBV10-3 and TRBJ1-2; 7 bases map to TRBD1. In germline, CDR1 is ENHRY, CDR2 SYGVKD. Trimming removed 7 bases from V and 0 bases from J; junction bases left unmatched: 8. The CDR3 contains 15 residues. Here the CDR3 DNA reads TGTGCCATCACTGGGCACGGGACAGCTAACTATGGCTACACCTTC. Translating it yields CAITGHGTANYGYTF.

The chain carries TRBV19 and TRBJ1-2, with a possible D match to TRBD1 (6 bases). V gave up 6 bases and J gave up 4 bases, with 12 bases separating them. Per germline, CDR1 LNHDA and CDR2 SQIVND (reference sequence). This CDR3 is 13 amino acids long. CDR3 DNA: TGTGCCAGTAGCTACAGGGAGATCTATGGCTACACCTTC. This gives the protein CASSYREIYGYTF.

The chain has TRBV5-1 and TRBJ1-1; no clear D gene. The ends were cut back, 4 bases at V and 2 bases at J, with 15 bases in the middle. The germline V gene encodes CDR1 SGHRS and CDR2 YFSETQ. There are 15 residues in the CDR3. The CDR3 is CASSNLERGNTEAFF. CDR3 in DNA: TGCGCCAGCAGCAATCTTGAGCGGGGAAACACTGAAGCTTTCTTT.

The chain employs TRBV11-1 and TRBJ2-1; 14 bases match TRBD2. The junction had 14 bases not matched to a gene; V was cut back by 4 bases and J by 15 bases. The CDR3 is 16 residues long. The germline V gene has CDR1 SGHAT and CDR2 FQDESV (reference sequence). CDR3: CASSYNPGTSGRGGFF. Here the CDR3 DNA reads TGTGCCAGCAGCTATAATCCCGGGACTAGCGGGAGAGGGGGGTTCTTC.

The CDR3 nucleotides read TGTGCCAGTAGTTCCCGGGATACCCGAGAGACCCAGTACTTC. Its protein product is CASSSRDTRETQYF. The chain joins TRBV19 to TRBJ2-5, with D possibly TRBD2 on 5 matching bases. In germline, CDR1 is LNHDA, CDR2 SQIVND (reference sequence). The CDR3 runs to 14 residues. V gave up 5 bases and J gave up 4 bases, with 14 bases separating them.